This T cell receptor beta chain was sequenced for a study of CD8 T cells in ankylosing spondylitis listed by TCRdb under 2017. Describing the broader study: The study set out to find disease-linked TCR variants by profiling T cell receptor beta repertoires in ankylosing spondylitis patients and healthy donors. The full study cohort was made up of about two dozen ankylosing spondylitis patients and around 100 healthy donors. Peripheral blood was sampled, and synovial fluid was additionally collected from ankylosing spondylitis patients.

On the study overall, not on this receptor specifically: A TCR beta motif made up of several highly homologous amino acid variants appeared to be characteristic of blood from ankylosing spondylitis patients. The disease-linked clones were reported to be significantly enriched in matched synovial fluid samples from ankylosing spondylitis patients. Some TCR beta motif variants had previously been reported in synovial fluid and blood of reactive arthritis patients, which suggested common disease-initiation mechanisms. A CD8+ phenotype was shown by the disease-linked clones, which were found at relatively low frequencies in peripheral blood.

To note about this clonotype: The specificity of this receptor is unknown. Base-call qualities are not available, and no considerably larger clone is one nucleotide away.

The instrument was an Illumina MiSeq. Quantitative 5'-RACE with molecular barcodes was the method used to prepare the TCR beta libraries. In the original analysis: Disease-linked TCR variants were identified with a new computational method built on a probabilistic model of VDJ rearrangement. TCRdb redid the processing of the public reads, applying fastp at Q25 and MiXCR, and retained in-frame beta chains. Rows merge per CDR3 protein into single entries with the most common DNA and genes. The V and J calls come from TCRdb's annotation, not from the publication. This sample comprises about 33,000 distinct CDR3 sequences, 14% of them detected only once. The ten largest clones capture roughly 36% of the sample. V sheds 5 bases and J sheds 6 bases, leaving 18 bases between their ends. Measured from the cysteine to the phenylalanine, the CDR3 is 14 residues long. Only CDR3 DNA remains: 42 bases, in frame from the first base. As encoded in the germline V gene (reference sequence), CDR1 is DFQATT while CDR2 is SNEGSKA.

Sequenced input: blood. The chain couples TRBV20-1 to TRBJ2-3; TRBD2 could be the D gene, as 7 bases match. The receptor's source is a male donor with ankylosing spondylitis or in good health (not recorded which). CDR3 reads: CSAWAGASMDTQYF. The sequenced DNA: TGCAGTGCTTGGGCGGGGGCCTCTATGGATACGCAGTATTTT.